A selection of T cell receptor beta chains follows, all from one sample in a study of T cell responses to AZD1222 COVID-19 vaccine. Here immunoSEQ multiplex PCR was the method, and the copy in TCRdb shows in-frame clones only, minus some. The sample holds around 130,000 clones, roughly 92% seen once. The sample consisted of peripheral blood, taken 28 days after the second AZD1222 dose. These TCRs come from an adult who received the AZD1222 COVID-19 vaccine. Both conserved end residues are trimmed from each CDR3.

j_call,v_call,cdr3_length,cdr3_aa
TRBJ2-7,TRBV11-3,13,ASSLGGASSYEQY
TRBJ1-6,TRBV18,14,ASSPFGQENNSPLH
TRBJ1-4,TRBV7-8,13,ASSGGGQGEEKLF
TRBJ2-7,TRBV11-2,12,ASSPLLVPYEQY
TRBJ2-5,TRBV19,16,ASSKGQGLAGVRETQY
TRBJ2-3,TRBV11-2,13,ASSRDRGSTDTQY
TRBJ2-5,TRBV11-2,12,ASSSGPGLETQY
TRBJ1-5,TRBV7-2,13,ASSFSQGTNQPQH
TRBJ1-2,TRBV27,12,ASREGQGTYGYT
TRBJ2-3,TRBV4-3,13,ASSQDSGSTDTQY
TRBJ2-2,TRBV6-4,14,ASSDSQGGSTGELF
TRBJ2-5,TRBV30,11,AWSVQGRETQY
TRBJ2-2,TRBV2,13,ASSERAWNTGELF